The 24 T cell receptor beta chains below all came from one sample that was sequenced in a study of cytomegalovirus exposure and HLA in healthy donors (dated by TCRdb to 2016 to 2017). Library method: the immunoSEQ multiplex PCR assay. For the multiplex PCR, a mixture combining 60 forward primers for TCR Vbeta segments and 13 reverse primers for TCR Jbeta segments was used. TCRdb obtained this table from immuneACCESS and retained in-frame rearrangements with V and J assigned. These tables miss some clones; where compared with another copy, unresolved V genes account for less than half of the shortfall, and the remainder is unexplained. The sample table contains over 200,000 clones; only one count was recorded for more than 70% of them. Of the sample, 1.3% falls within the top ten clones. Input material: PBMCs. The receptors come from a human donor in good health.

V and J are TRBV11-2 and TRBJ1-1; perhaps TRBD1 as D (5 bases). V gave up 5 bases and J gave up 5 bases, with 12 bases separating them. Germline CDR1 is SGHAT and CDR2 is FQNNGV. The CDR3 length is 13 residues. CDR3 DNA sequence: TGTGCCAGCAGCGCGGGGACGAGTACTGAAGCTTTCTTT. It yields the protein CASSAGTSTEAFF.

The genes are TRBV18 and TRBJ1-3; 7 nucleotides align to TRBD1. The CDR3 covers 16 residues. Germline CDR1 and CDR2: KGHSH and LQKENI. After removal of 3 bases from V and 3 bases from J, the junction contained 8 bases not matched to a gene. The CDR3 DNA reads as TGTGCCAGCTCACCCACCCGCGGGACAGTTGGAAACACCATATATTTT. This sequence encodes CASSPTRGTVGNTIYF.

The chain combines TRBV4-1 with TRBJ2-7; possible D gene TRBD1, 5 bases. Germline values: CDR1 MGHRA, CDR2 YSYEKL. The V end lost 0 bases, the J end lost 5 bases, and 11 bases lay between the germline ends. The CDR3 contains 14 residues. DNA of the CDR3: TGCGCCAGCAGCCAAGATCAGGGTTCGCACGAGCAGTACTTC. Translation gives CASSQDQGSHEQYF.

In regard to this clone: One junction end does not reproduce the germline sequence, and a read error may be involved. The chain joins TRBV18 to TRBJ2-2, with a possible D match to TRBD1 (5 bases). The germline CDR1 and CDR2 sequences are KGHSH and LQKENI. CDR3 length: 14 residues. CDR3 protein: CAGSPRRDTGELFF. CDR3 DNA sequence: TGTGCCGGCTCACCACGCAGGGACACCGGGGAGCTGTTTTTT.

The chain combines TRBV9 with TRBJ2-3; the match to TRBD2 covers 12 bases. Trimming at V came to 0 bases and at J to 7 bases, leaving 3 bases not matched to a gene. The V gene's germline CDR1 is SGDLS and CDR2 YYNGEE. The CDR3 sequence is 15 residues long. For the CDR3, the DNA is TGTGCCAGCAGCGTAGGACTAGCGGGAGCCCATACGCAGTATTTT. Translation gives CASSVGLAGAHTQYF.

This chain links TRBV7-2 with TRBJ1-5; TRBD1 agrees at 11 bases. The CDR3 has 17 residues. V dropped 0 bases and J dropped 4; count of bases not matched to a gene: 5. CDR1 is SGHTA, CDR2 FQGNSA, per germline. The CDR3 DNA reads TGTGCCAGCAGCTTAGCCTTGGGGACAGGGGGTAATCAGCCCCAGCATTTT. Translating it yields CASSLALGTGGNQPQHF.

The V gene is TRBV4-3, the J gene TRBJ2-1; no firm D call. CDR3 length equals 16 residues. Germline CDR1 reads LGHNA; CDR2 reads YSLEER. Trimming left V 0 bases short and J 0 bases short, with 9 bases between. CDR3: CASSQDFSNSYNEQFF. In nucleotides, the CDR3 is TGCGCCAGCAGCCAAGATTTCTCTAACTCCTACAATGAGCAGTTCTTC.

Points on this clone: A junction boundary mismatches the germline segment, possibly from a read error. This chain connects TRBV7-9 to TRBJ2-7; 8 nucleotides agree with TRBD1. CDR1 and CDR2 from the germline V gene are SEHNR and FQNEAQ (reference sequence). This CDR3 comprises 13 residues. CDR3 residues: CSSSSTGGWEQYF. CDR3 sequence (DNA): TGTTCCAGCAGCTCAACAGGGGGTTGGGAGCAGTACTTC.

The J gene is TRBJ2-7, the V gene TRBV27, with D maybe TRBD2 (5 bases). The germline V and J ends were trimmed by 0 bases and 7 bases, with 13 bases remaining between them. The CDR3 sequence is 14 residues long. Germline V gene lookup returns CDR1 MNHEY and CDR2 SMNVEV (reference sequence). As DNA, the CDR3 is TGTGCCAGCAGTTTATCGCGGTCGCAGCGGGAGCAGTACTTC. Its protein is CASSLSRSQREQYF.

The V and J genes are TRBV19 and TRBJ2-2, with 10 nucleotides matching TRBD2. Germline V gene sequence: CDR1 LNHDA, CDR2 SQIVND (reference sequence). With V trimmed by 3 bases and J by 6 bases, 4 bases remained unmatched. The CDR3 covers 15 residues. The CDR3 spells CASSIGAGGPGELFF. In nucleotides, the CDR3 is TGTGCCAGTAGTATTGGAGCGGGAGGGCCCGGGGAGCTGTTTTTT.

J is TRBJ2-1 and V is TRBV18; no definite D call. Trimming pared 3 bases from V and 8 bases from J, leaving 14 bases between. The CDR3 has 14 amino acids. The V gene's germline CDR1 is KGHSH and CDR2 LQKENI. CDR3 sequence reads: CASSPLGGRHEQFF. The CDR3 region has the DNA TGTGCCAGCTCACCCTTGGGTGGGCGCCATGAGCAGTTCTTC.

This clone appeared once. This chain joins TRBV2 and TRBJ2-3, with 8 bases matching TRBD2. This CDR3 region has 14 residues. CDR1 and CDR2 (germline): SNHLY, FYNNEI. The V segment lost 7 bases and the J segment 5 bases; nucleotides outside the gene matches: 8. The CDR3 is CASTERESKDTQYF. The CDR3 region has the DNA TGTGCCAGCACTGAGCGGGAGTCAAAAGATACGCAGTATTTT.

The CDR3 sequence: CACPGQDYNEQFF. The CDR3 bases are TGTGCCTGTCCGGGACAGGACTACAATGAGCAGTTCTTC. The chain has TRBV30 and TRBJ2-1, with 8 bases fitting TRBD1. Trimming took 6 bases from V and 3 from J; bases not matched to a gene: 4. This CDR3 is 13 amino acids long. CDR1 is GTSNPN and CDR2 is SVGIG in the germline V gene (reference sequence).

The genes are TRBV9 and TRBJ2-2, with 13 bases matching TRBD2. Germline trimming cut 3 bases from V and 6 bases from J; bases unmatched to any gene: 2. Germline V CDR1 and CDR2: SGDLS, YYNGEE. This CDR3 comprises 15 residues. CDR3 sequence reads: CASSATSGRAGELFF. The CDR3 region has the DNA TGTGCCAGCAGCGCAACTAGCGGGAGGGCCGGGGAGCTGTTTTTT.

This chain joins TRBV2 and TRBJ2-2; 10 bases match TRBD2. The CDR3 loop spans 16 amino acids. CDR1 SNHLY and CDR2 FYNNEI come from the germline V gene. After removal of 7 bases from V and 4 bases from J, the junction contained 9 bases not matched to a gene. Written as DNA, the CDR3 is TGTGCCAGCACTCCTAGCGGGAGTCGGGGCACCGGGGAGCTGTTTTTT. Amino acids: CASTPSGSRGTGELFF.

The chain links TRBV29-1 to TRBJ1-2, with 12 bases aligning to TRBD1. Germline V gives CDR1 SQVTM, CDR2 ANQGSEA. This CDR3 is built from 15 residues. V dropped 7 bases and J dropped 7; count of bases not matched to a gene: 13. CDR3 DNA: TGCAGCGGTTTGGACCGGGACAGGGGGCCCAGTGGCTACACCTTC. The encoded protein is CSGLDRDRGPSGYTF.

This chain connects TRBV7-9 to TRBJ1-4, with TRBD1 identical over 7 bases. V shed 5 bases and J 1 base; nucleotides not matched to a gene: 4. This CDR3 has 15 amino acids. The germline gives CDR1 SEHNR, CDR2 FQNEAQ (reference sequence). Written as DNA, the CDR3 is TGTGCCAGCAGCGCCGACAGGGTAACTAATGAAAAACTGTTTTTT. Its protein is CASSADRVTNEKLFF.

This clone came up once. The chain has TRBV11-3 and TRBJ1-1, with D possibly matching TRBD1 (6 bases). The germline gives CDR1 SGHNT, CDR2 YENEEA. V was pared by 3 bases and J by 4 bases, with 12 bases between. The CDR3 is 14 amino acids. CDR3 region: CASSLGHSSTEAFF. The CDR3 coding sequence is TGTGCCAGCAGCTTGGGACACAGCAGCACTGAAGCTTTCTTT.

V is TRBV9 and J is TRBJ2-5; the D gene is possibly TRBD2 (7 bases). The end of the DNA fits TRBJ2-7 better, so the J call may be wrong. CDR3 length: 16 amino acids. Germline CDR1 is SGDLS and CDR2 is YYNGEE. CDR3 bases: TGTGCCAGCAGCGTAACTCCTAGGGGGGGGACCTACGAGCAGTACTTC. As protein: CASSVTPRGGTYEQYF.

The chain couples TRBV28 to TRBJ2-7, with D tentatively TRBD1 (5 bases). The CDR3 runs to 14 residues. Germline V gives CDR1 MDHEN, CDR2 SYDVKM. Trimming stripped 2 bases from V and 2 bases from J, with 10 bases between. The CDR3 region is CASSLNGAAYEQYF. CDR3 nucleotide sequence: TGTGCCAGCAGTTTAAATGGGGCGGCCTACGAGCAGTACTTC.

The chain recombines TRBV27 with TRBJ1-5; D not certain. CDR1 is MNHEY and CDR2 is SMNVEV in the germline V gene (reference sequence). The CDR3 loop spans 12 amino acids. V was trimmed by 2 bases and J by 9 bases, leaving 8 bases between them. The CDR3 reads CASSLLGRPQHF. In DNA, the CDR3 is TGTGCCAGCAGTTTACTTGGGAGGCCCCAGCATTTT.

The rearrangement links TRBV13 to TRBJ2-2; D might be TRBD2 (5 bases). Germline values: CDR1 PRHDT, CDR2 FYEKMQ (reference sequence). The CDR3 has 16 residues. Trimming stripped 0 bases from V and 1 base from J, with 9 bases between. CDR3 DNA sequence: TGTGCCAGCAGCTTAGGCCTAAGCGGGAACACCGGGGAGCTGTTTTTT. This sequence encodes CASSLGLSGNTGELFF.

This clone was picked up one time. The chain employs TRBV11-2 and TRBJ2-7; TRBD1 is a possible D gene (6 bases). V shed 3 bases and J shed 4 bases, with 10 bases lying between them. The CDR3 has 13 amino acids. Germline CDR1 and CDR2: SGHAT and FQNNGV. CDR3 amino acids: CASSFSGEYEQYF. CDR3 bases: TGTGCCAGCAGCTTTTCAGGGGAATACGAGCAGTACTTC.

For the CDR3, the DNA is TGTGCCAGCAGCTTAGGCGGGACTGGACCTCAAGAGACCCAGTACTTC. This encodes CASSLGGTGPQETQYF. The chain uses TRBV7-9 and TRBJ2-5; possibly TRBD2 for D (6 bases). V dropped 1 base and J dropped 2 bases, with 14 bases sitting between them. Germline assignment: CDR1 SEHNR and CDR2 FQNEAQ (reference sequence). The CDR3 is 16 residues long.